What follows is one T cell receptor beta chain and its context. Its specificity is unknown. Researchers ran the PCR with 60 Vbeta and 13 Jbeta primers. Data came from immunoSEQ multiplex PCR; TCRdb stores just in-frame clones and leaves some out. The profile covers some 150,000 clones, with 55% to 75% appearing a single time and about 2.5% taken by the ten largest. This specimen belongs to a study of cytomegalovirus exposure and HLA in healthy donors. Germline-derived CDR1 and CDR2 are MNHEY and SVGAGI. Losses at the gene ends were 2 bases for V and 4 bases for J; bases not matched to a gene: 5. The CDR3 sequence is 16 residues long. Points from the study as a whole: It was in a later analysis that TCR association rates were seen to vary by HLA locus, highest for DRB1 and lowest for HLA-C.

The specimen was PBMCs. This chain links TRBV6-5 with TRBJ2-7, with TRBD2 matching 13 bases. This receptor was obtained from a human donor in good health. Here the CDR3 DNA reads TGTGCCAGCAGTTACCCGAGGACTAGCGGGGGTTACGAGCAGTACTTC. It encodes CASSYPRTSGGYEQYF.